One sample yielded the 29 T cell receptor beta chains listed below, sequenced in a study of shared clonotypes between healthy human individuals. The method was immunoSEQ multiplex PCR; TCRdb's version includes in-frame clones alone and lacks a portion of them. The sample shows approximately 2.5 million clones, just over 90% of them seen only once. Material: naive CD4+ T cells sorted from blood. Documented subset: CD45RA+ positively selected. These receptors came from a man between 18 and 29 years old in good health.

The rearrangement joins TRBV7-9 to TRBJ2-7; D tentatively fits TRBD1 or TRBD2 (5 bases each). The CDR3 runs 15 residues. The V and J ends lost 5 bases and 5 bases respectively, with 19 bases between them. Germline CDR1 reads SEHNR; CDR2 reads FQNEAQ (reference sequence). CDR3 sequence (DNA): TGTGCCAGCAGCCAATCCGGGACCCACGGCCACGAGCAGTACTTC. This codes for CASSQSGTHGHEQYF. Full variable domain (rest looked up from reference TRBV7-9 and TRBJ2-7): DTGVSQNPRHKITKRGQNVTFRCDPISEHNRLYWYRQTLGQGPEFLTYFQNEAQLEKSRLLSDRFSAERPKGSFSTLEIQRTEQGDSAMYLCASSQSGTHGHEQYFGPGTRLTVT.

V is TRBV4-3 and J is TRBJ2-7; 9 positions agree with TRBD2. Germline CDR1 reads LGHNA; CDR2 reads YSLEER. V shed 0 bases, J shed 0 bases, and the junction held 6 bases outside the gene matches. This CDR3 region has 17 residues. DNA for the CDR3: TGCGCCAGCAGCCAAGATCGGGCTAGCGGGATCTCCTACGAGCAGTACTTC. It encodes CASSQDRASGISYEQYF.

The V and J genes are TRBV9 and TRBJ2-3; 7 positions agree with TRBD2. This CDR3 contains 15 residues. In germline, CDR1 is SGDLS, CDR2 YYNGEE. With 3 bases clipped from V and 2 bases from J, the junction kept 6 bases outside the gene matches. The CDR3 sequence is CASSAGRAATDTQYF. The CDR3 DNA follows: TGTGCCAGCAGCGCTGGGAGGGCCGCCACAGATACGCAGTATTTT.

This clone was picked up one time. The chain joins TRBV10-2 to TRBJ2-1, with 9 bases that match TRBD1. Germline V CDR1 and CDR2: WSHSY, SAAADI. V was pared by 5 bases and J by 1 base, with 3 bases of the junction left unmatched. The CDR3 length is 15 residues. In DNA form, the CDR3 reads TGCGCCAGCAGTCGGGACAGGGTGTCCTACAATGAGCAGTTCTTC. Amino acids: CASSRDRVSYNEQFF.

The genes are TRBV6-1 and TRBJ2-7, with D possibly being TRBD1 (6 bases). Per the germline V gene, CDR1 is MNHNS and CDR2 is SASEGT. CDR3 length: 15 amino acids. Trimming removed 4 bases from V and 4 bases from J, with 17 bases in between. The DNA of the CDR3 is TGTGCCAGCAGTGGCTCAGGGGACGGCCGGTACGAGCAGTACTTC. Residues: CASSGSGDGRYEQYF.

The V gene is TRBV11-2, the J gene TRBJ2-7; D is unclear. Looked up from germline, CDR1 is SGHAT and CDR2 is FQNNGV. The CDR3 contains 14 residues. Trimming left V 0 bases short and J 4 bases short, with 10 bases between. CDR3 bases: TGTGCCAGCAGCTTAGATCCTGGGTTTTACGAGCAGTACTTC. As protein: CASSLDPGFYEQYF.

DNA of the CDR3: TGTGCCAGCAGTTCCCCCGGGACAGCAAAGTCCGGGGAGCTGTTTTTT. This gives the protein CASSSPGTAKSGELFF. V gene TRBV27 combines with J gene TRBJ2-2; TRBD1 aligns across 7 bases. The CDR3 sequence is 16 residues long. The V segment lost 4 bases and the J segment 6 bases; nucleotides outside the gene matches: 11. Germline CDR1 is MNHEY and CDR2 is SMNVEV (reference sequence).

The chain couples TRBV9 to TRBJ1-2; tentative D call: TRBD1 (5 bases). V shed 3 bases and J shed 1 base, with 13 bases lying between them. The CDR3 covers 15 residues. Germline loops: CDR1 SGDLS, CDR2 YYNGEE. The CDR3: CASSEGSWSNYGYTF. CDR3 nucleotide sequence: TGTGCCAGCAGCGAGGGGAGCTGGAGTAACTATGGCTACACCTTC.

This clone has just a few counts. The chain combines TRBV5-8 with TRBJ1-5; no definite D call. In germline, CDR1 is SGHTS, CDR2 YDEGEE. The CDR3 totals 13 residues. V lost 7 bases, J lost 0 bases, and 8 bases lay in between. CDR3: CASGQDSNQPQHF. The CDR3, as DNA: TGTGCCAGCGGTCAGGATAGCAATCAGCCCCAGCATTTT.

The rearrangement joins TRBV19 to TRBJ2-7; D call uncertain. V was cut by 3 bases and J by 6 bases, with 15 bases left in between. The length of the CDR3 is 14 residues. Germline CDR1 LNHDA, CDR2 SQIVND (reference sequence). The CDR3 bases are TGTGCCAGTAGTATTGACCGAACTGTTCCCGAGCAGTACTTC. This codes for CASSIDRTVPEQYF.

The chain employs TRBV27 and TRBJ1-6; 7 nucleotides match TRBD1. This CDR3 comprises 15 residues. V lost 4 bases to trimming and J lost 7 bases; unmatched junction nucleotides: 7. From germline, CDR1 is MNHEY and CDR2 SMNVEV (reference sequence). CDR3 nucleotides: TGTGCCAGCAGTTCTTGGGACAGACCGAATTCACCCCTCCACTTT. Encoded protein: CASSSWDRPNSPLHF.

This clone was seen only once. The chain couples TRBV19 to TRBJ2-2; D remains unclear. Germline lookup yields CDR1 LNHDA and CDR2 SQIVND (reference sequence). The CDR3 runs to 13 residues. Trimming shortened V by 6 bases and J by 5 bases, and 10 bases separated the two germline ends. CDR3 DNA sequence: TGTGCCAGTAGGTTCCCTTTAACCGGGGAGCTGTTTTTT. It is translated as CASRFPLTGELFF.

This chain uses TRBV2 with TRBJ2-2; weak D call: TRBD1 (6 bases). The germline V gene encodes CDR1 SNHLY and CDR2 FYNNEI. Trimming left V 5 bases short and J 6 bases short, with 13 bases between. This CDR3 has 14 residues. CDR3 DNA sequence: TGTGCCAGCAGTTCAACAGGGAAAGCCGGGGAGCTGTTTTTT. Amino acids: CASSSTGKAGELFF.

V and J are TRBV5-1 and TRBJ2-7; unclear D gene. The CDR3 runs 13 residues. The V end lost 4 bases, the J end lost 3 bases, and 11 bases lay between the germline ends. Germline values: CDR1 SGHRS, CDR2 YFSETQ. CDR3 in DNA: TGCGCCAGCAGCACCACAAGCAACTACGAGCAGTACTTC. Protein sequence: CASSTTSNYEQYF.

The J gene is TRBJ1-2, the V gene TRBV5-4; D is uncertain. Germline V gene data show CDR1 as SGHNT and CDR2 as YYREEE (reference sequence). The CDR3 totals 14 residues. V lost 0 bases and J lost 1, with 7 bases in between. The CDR3 sequence: CASSLVQNNYGYTF. The CDR3 coding sequence is TGTGCCAGCAGCTTGGTACAGAATAACTATGGCTACACCTTC.

In this sample, this clone turned up once. The rearrangement joins TRBV10-3 to TRBJ1-2, with 8 nucleotides matching TRBD1. V trimming: 4 bases; J trimming: 5 bases; junction bases outside the gene matches: 6. The CDR3 is made up of 14 amino acids. Germline V gives CDR1 ENHRY, CDR2 SYGVKD. CDR3 protein: CAISGQNRGYGYTF. DNA for the CDR3: TGTGCCATCAGTGGCCAGAACAGGGGGTATGGCTACACCTTC.

The chain links TRBV2 to TRBJ2-5; 10 bases map to TRBD2. V lost 3 bases to trimming and J lost 5 bases; unmatched junction nucleotides: 9. Germline V CDR1 and CDR2: SNHLY, FYNNEI. CDR3 length: 16 residues. CDR3 sequence reads: CASSDGSGGAGETQYF. The CDR3 bases are TGTGCCAGCAGTGACGGGAGCGGGGGGGCCGGTGAGACCCAGTACTTC.

This chain joins TRBV5-1 and TRBJ1-2, with a possible D match to TRBD1 (6 bases). The germline V gene has CDR1 SGHRS and CDR2 YFSETQ. The CDR3 length is 15 residues. V was shortened by 2 bases and J by 4 bases, with 15 bases between the two germline ends. This chain's CDR3 is CASSLNRDLGYGYTF. In DNA form, the CDR3 reads TGCGCCAGCAGCTTAAACAGGGATTTGGGCTATGGCTACACCTTC. Full variable domain (remainder filled in from reference TRBV5-1 and TRBJ1-2): KAGVTQTPRYLIKTRGQQVTLSCSPISGHRSVSWYQQTPGQGLQFLFEYFSETQRNKGNFPGRFSGRQFSNSRSEMNVSTLELGDSALYLCASSLNRDLGYGYTFGSGTRLTVV.

In the case of this clone: At the DNA level, this CDR3 is encoded by other sequences in the same sample as well. The chain joins TRBV7-2 to TRBJ2-3; D gene unclear. V was clipped by 5 bases and J by 0 bases, with 12 bases between them. Germline CDR1 SGHTA, CDR2 FQGNSA. The length of the CDR3 is 15 residues. The CDR3 here is CASSRVVGSTDTQYF. CDR3 bases: TGTGCCAGCAGCAGAGTTGTGGGCAGCACAGATACGCAGTATTTT.

The chain recombines TRBV4-2 with TRBJ2-7; no clear D. Per the germline V gene, CDR1 is LGHNA and CDR2 is YNFKEQ. Trimming stripped 0 bases from V and 0 bases from J, with 12 bases between. This CDR3 has 16 amino acids. The CDR3 DNA is TGTGCCAGCAGCCAAGACGTGGGCCCTAGCTCCTACGAGCAGTACTTC. This encodes CASSQDVGPSSYEQYF.

Remarks on this clone: Different DNA sequences within this sample yield the same CDR3. The CDR3 DNA reads TGTGCCAGCAGCCTCCAGGGCATGAACACTGAAGCTTTCTTT. The encoded protein is CASSLQGMNTEAFF. The rearrangement joins TRBV11-3 to TRBJ1-1; maybe TRBD1 (5 bases). CDR1 is SGHNT, CDR2 YENEEA, per germline. Trimming removed 5 bases from V and 0 bases from J, with 10 bases in between. CDR3 length: 14 amino acids.

The gene calls are TRBV7-2 and TRBJ2-7; 10 bases map to TRBD2. The germline V gene encodes CDR1 SGHTA and CDR2 FQGNSA. CDR3 length: 16 amino acids. The trim removed 0 bases at V and 3 bases at J, leaving 5 bases unmatched. The CDR3 nucleotides are TGTGCCAGCAGCTTAGCGCTGACTAGCGGGCGCTACGAGCAGTACTTC. Protein product: CASSLALTSGRYEQYF.

The chain employs TRBV29-1 and TRBJ1-2, with D uncertain. Between the trimmed V and J ends, which lost 8 bases and 9 bases, there was a span of 16 bases. This CDR3 is 11 amino acids long. CDR1 and CDR2 (germline): SQVTM, ANQGSEA. DNA for the CDR3: TGCAGCTCCGGCTCCTTGGAGAGCTACACCTTC. Translating it yields CSSGSLESYTF.

The chain recombines TRBV19 with TRBJ2-5; D is undetermined. The CDR3 is 14 amino acids. V was trimmed by 1 base and J by 7 bases, leaving 13 bases between them. Germline V gives CDR1 LNHDA, CDR2 SQIVND (reference sequence). For the CDR3, the DNA is TGTGCCAGTAGTATAGCTCCAGACCTCGGGACCCAGTACTTC. Its protein is CASSIAPDLGTQYF.

The chain recombines TRBV10-2 with TRBJ1-2, with TRBD1 matching over 8 bases. Germline V gene lookup returns CDR1 WSHSY and CDR2 SAAADI. Trimming took 5 bases from V and 6 from J; bases not matched to a gene: 5. The CDR3 is made up of 13 amino acids. The CDR3 DNA reads TGCGCCAGCAGTTCCGGGACAGGCGATGGCTACACCTTC. Protein product: CASSSGTGDGYTF.

The rearrangement joins TRBV5-1 to TRBJ2-7; TRBD2 is a possible D gene (6 bases). Germline V gene sequence: CDR1 SGHRS, CDR2 YFSETQ. The CDR3 totals 15 residues. Trimming took 0 bases from V and 3 from J, leaving 13 bases between them. Here the CDR3 reads CASSLAPGDGYEQYF. In nucleotides, the CDR3 is TGCGCCAGCAGCTTGGCCCCGGGGGACGGCTACGAGCAGTACTTC.

This rearrangement joins TRBV28 to TRBJ1-2; tentatively, D is TRBD1 (6 bases). Per germline, CDR1 MDHEN and CDR2 SYDVKM. CDR3 length equals 14 residues. The V gene lost 5 bases and the J gene lost 8 bases, with 18 bases spanning the gap. CDR3 in DNA: TGTGCCAGCAGTCCCCCAACAGGGTCTGGCGGCTACACCTTC. Translation gives CASSPPTGSGGYTF.

This clone occurred a few times. This CDR3 is also generated by other DNA sequences in the sample. V is TRBV7-9 and J is TRBJ1-2, with a tentative D call TRBD1 (5 bases). Trimming left V 5 bases short and J 3 bases short, with 13 bases between. Germline V gives CDR1 SEHNR, CDR2 FQNEAQ (reference sequence). This CDR3 is built from 14 residues. CDR3 amino acids: CASSLRQGDYGYTF. In DNA form, the CDR3 reads TGTGCCAGCAGCCTGAGGCAGGGAGACTATGGCTACACCTTC. The full variable domain, with the rest looked up from reference TRBV7-9 and TRBJ1-2, is DTGVSQNPRHKITKRGQNVTFRCDPISEHNRLYWYRQTLGQGPEFLTYFQNEAQLEKSRLLSDRFSAERPKGSFSTLEIQRTEQGDSAMYLCASSLRQGDYGYTFGSGTRLTVV.

In its sample, this clone was seen once. This sample includes further DNA sequences coding for the same CDR3. J is TRBJ1-1 and V is TRBV19; D unclear. The ends were cut back, 6 bases at V and 1 base at J, with 9 bases in the middle. There are 13 residues in the CDR3. Germline V gene lookup returns CDR1 LNHDA and CDR2 SQIVND (reference sequence). As DNA, the CDR3 is TGTGCCAGTAGGACCAGTAAGAACACTGAAGCTTTCTTT. Translation: CASRTSKNTEAFF.